This T cell receptor beta chain was profiled in a study of blood T cell repertoires in COVID-19. Overall study: Samples representing acute and convalescent COVID-19 were sourced from the United States, Italy and Spain. Nucleic acid was either cDNA or gDNA, and it came from T cells, B-cell-depleted T cells, or PBMCs.

Measured with immunoSEQ multiplex PCR; TCRdb has only the in-frame clones, and not every one. The sample includes about 60,000 clones, around 90% of them seen just once. The CDR3 spans 13 residues. Deletions cut 6 bases from V and 4 bases from J, with 12 bases between. Germline V gene lookup returns CDR1 MNHEY and CDR2 SMNVEV (reference sequence). V is TRBV27 and J is TRBJ1-2, with D unclear. This receptor was obtained from a man aged 55-75 years with acute or convalescent COVID-19. The specimen sequenced was peripheral blood. The CDR3: CASSFMTGYGYTF. CDR3 nucleotide sequence: TGTGCCAGCAGCTTTATGACGGGCTATGGCTACACCTTC.